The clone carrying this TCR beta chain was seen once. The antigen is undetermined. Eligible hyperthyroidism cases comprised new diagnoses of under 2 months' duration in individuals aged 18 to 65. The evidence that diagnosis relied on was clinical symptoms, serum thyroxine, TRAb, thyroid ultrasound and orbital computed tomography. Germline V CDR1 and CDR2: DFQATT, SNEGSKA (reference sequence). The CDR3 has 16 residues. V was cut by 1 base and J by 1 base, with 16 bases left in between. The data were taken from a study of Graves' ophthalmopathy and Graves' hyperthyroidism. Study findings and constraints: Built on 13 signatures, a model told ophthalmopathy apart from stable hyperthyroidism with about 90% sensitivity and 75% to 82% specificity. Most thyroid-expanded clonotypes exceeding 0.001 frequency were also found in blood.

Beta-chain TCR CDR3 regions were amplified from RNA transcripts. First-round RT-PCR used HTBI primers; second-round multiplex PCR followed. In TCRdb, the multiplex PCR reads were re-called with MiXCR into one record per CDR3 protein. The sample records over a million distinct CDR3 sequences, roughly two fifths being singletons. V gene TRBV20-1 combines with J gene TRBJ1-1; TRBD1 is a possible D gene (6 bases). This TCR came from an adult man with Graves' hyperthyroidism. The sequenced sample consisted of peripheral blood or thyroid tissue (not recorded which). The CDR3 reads CSARVPAGGRNTEAFF. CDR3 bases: TGCAGTGCTAGAGTGCCAGCGGGGGGGCGGAACACTGAAGCTTTCTTT.